This TCR beta chain was documented in a study of Graves' ophthalmopathy and Graves' hyperthyroidism. Study results and limitations: Most clonotypes expanded in thyroid above 0.001 frequency were present in blood too.

Investigators amplified TCR beta CDR3 regions from RNA transcripts. The first-round RT-PCR employed HTBI primers together with the Qiagen OneStep RT-PCR kit. A multiplex PCR was then performed as the second round. TCRdb re-called the multiplex PCR reads through MiXCR, storing one row per CDR3 protein. The profile shows about 220,000 distinct CDR3 sequences, around a fifth of them singletons. The V end lost 6 bases, the J end lost 8 bases, and 20 bases lay between the germline ends. The CDR3 totals 15 residues. Germline CDR1 DFQATT, CDR2 SNEGSKA (reference sequence). This clonotype has a count of ten or more. The antigen is not known. The PBMCs had their origin in more than 9.5 ml of fresh peripheral blood.

The sequencing input was peripheral blood. The clonotype was recovered from a woman aged 45-59 years with Graves' ophthalmopathy. The chain employs TRBV20-1 and TRBJ1-6; D unresolved. The CDR3 reads CSAGRRMSSDSPLHF. The DNA for the CDR3 is TGCAGTGCCGGACGTCGTATGTCTTCCGATTCACCCCTCCACTTT.